Each of the 5 T cell receptor beta chains below was sequenced from the same sample in a study of shared clonotypes between healthy human individuals. Only in-frame clones appear in the TCRdb table, and some are missing; sequencing was by immunoSEQ multiplex PCR. The sample lists some 2.3 million clones, over 90% occurring once. The sample comprised naive CD4+ T cells from PBMCs. Subset of the sample: CD45RA+ positively selected. Source of these receptors: a man aged 18 to 30 in good health. Some clones in this sample may be carry-over from other donors' samples.

The chain combines TRBV9 with TRBJ2-1; the D is unclear. With 0 bases removed from V and 7 bases from J, the gap between germline ends came to 20 bases. The CDR3 has 17 residues. The germline gives CDR1 SGDLS, CDR2 YYNGEE. DNA of the CDR3: TGTGCCAGCAGCGTAGCCGTGTCGCCTTATCTGGAAAATGAGCAGTTCTTC. Translated, it gives CASSVAVSPYLENEQFF.

CDR3 bases: TGTGCCAGCAGTTCCGGAGAGCAGGCCCAGCAGTTCTTC. This codes for CASSSGEQAQQFF. The V gene is TRBV2, the J gene TRBJ2-1; no clear D. Germline assignment: CDR1 SNHLY and CDR2 FYNNEI. V dropped 5 bases and J dropped 11 bases, with 16 bases sitting between them. The CDR3 has 13 amino acids.

The rearrangement uses TRBV30 and TRBJ2-7; D may correspond to TRBD1 or TRBD2 (5 bases each). The CDR3 runs 14 residues. Trimming took 3 bases from V and 2 from J, leaving 14 bases between them. Germline loops: CDR1 GTSNPN, CDR2 SVGIG (reference sequence). CDR3 DNA sequence: TGTGCCTGGAGGGGGACCGACACTACCTACGAGCAGTACTTC. Translation: CAWRGTDTTYEQYF.

This clone was seen a single time. The V and J genes are TRBV28 and TRBJ2-7; 7 bases map to TRBD1. This CDR3 comprises 14 residues. V lost 2 bases and J lost 5; bases outside the gene matches: 6. Per germline, CDR1 MDHEN and CDR2 SYDVKM. Written as DNA, the CDR3 is TGTGCCAGCAGTTTACTAAGGGACAGTCACGAGCAGTACTTC. Its protein is CASSLLRDSHEQYF. The full variable domain, completed using reference TRBV28 and TRBJ2-7, is DVKVTQSSRYLVKRTGEKVFLECVQDMDHENMFWYRQDPGLGLRLIYFSYDVKMKEKGDIPEGYSVSREKKERFSLILESASTNQTSMYLCASSLLRDSHEQYFGPGTRLTVT.

The chain employs TRBV4-1 and TRBJ1-2, with 12 bases identical to TRBD1. The CDR3 spans 18 residues. Germline V gene data show CDR1 as MGHRA and CDR2 as YSYEKL. V was pared by 4 bases and J by 0 bases, with 9 bases of the junction left unmatched. The CDR3 DNA reads as TGCGCCAGCAGCCTTACTCCGGGACAGGGGGCAGCTAACTATGGCTACACCTTC. This encodes CASSLTPGQGAANYGYTF.